The 20 T cell receptor beta chains below were found in one sample sequenced in a study of blood T cell repertoires in COVID-19. The method was immunoSEQ multiplex PCR; TCRdb's version includes in-frame clones alone and lacks a portion of them. The sample has over 150,000 clones; around 85% are singletons. Sequences were obtained from PBMCs or T cells enriched from blood (not recorded which). Receptors originate from a man aged 35 to 55 who had recovered from COVID-19.

J is TRBJ2-3 and V is TRBV5-5; perhaps TRBD1 as D (5 bases). Germline loops: CDR1 SGHKS, CDR2 YYEKEE (reference sequence). This CDR3 is 12 amino acids long. V was cut by 0 bases and J by 6 bases, with 5 bases left in between. The CDR3 sequence: CASSLEGDTQYF. DNA for the CDR3: TGTGCCAGCAGCTTGGAGGGGGATACGCAGTATTTT.

The chain carries TRBV29-1 and TRBJ1-2; possible D gene TRBD1, 6 bases. The V end lost 4 bases, the J end lost 6 bases, and 18 bases lay between the germline ends. CDR1 SQVTM and CDR2 ANQGSEA come from the germline V gene. This CDR3 has 14 amino acids. CDR3 amino acids: CSVGPSGAWDGYTF. CDR3 sequence (DNA): TGCAGCGTTGGACCCTCAGGGGCTTGGGATGGCTACACCTTC.

The chain carries TRBV19 and TRBJ1-3; D is unclear. The germline V gene encodes CDR1 LNHDA and CDR2 SQIVND (reference sequence). The CDR3 has 15 amino acids. V dropped 7 bases and J dropped 1 base, with 14 bases sitting between them. The CDR3: CASNQALISGNTIYF. CDR3 in DNA: TGTGCCAGTAACCAGGCCCTCATTTCTGGAAACACCATATATTTT. Based on the CDR3 plus reference TRBV19 and TRBJ1-3, the full variable domain is DGGITQSPKYLFRKEGQNVTLSCEQNLNHDAMYWYRQDPGQGLRLIYYSQIVNDFQKGDIAEGYSVSREKKESFPLTVTSAQKNPTAFYLCASNQALISGNTIYFGEGSWLTVV.

The genes are TRBV5-1 and TRBJ1-1; D not certain. This CDR3 region has 13 residues. Trimming left V 1 base short and J 4 bases short, with 8 bases between. Germline assignment: CDR1 SGHRS and CDR2 YFSETQ. The CDR3: CASSLTRTTEAFF. The CDR3 DNA follows: TGCGCCAGCAGCTTGACCAGAACCACTGAAGCTTTCTTT.

The chain has TRBV25-1 and TRBJ1-2; the match to TRBD1 covers 10 bases. The CDR3 is made up of 14 amino acids. The germline gives CDR1 MGHDK, CDR2 SYGVNS. V lost 6 bases, J lost 5 bases, and 6 bases stayed unmatched. This chain's CDR3 is CASRRSGQGYGYTF. In DNA form, the CDR3 reads TGTGCCAGCAGGAGATCGGGACAGGGGTATGGCTACACCTTC.

This chain joins TRBV18 and TRBJ1-4, with a weak D call TRBD1 (5 bases). Germline V lookup: CDR1 KGHSH, CDR2 LQKENI. V was shortened by 2 bases and J by 5 bases, with 15 bases between the two germline ends. The CDR3 loop spans 16 amino acids. CDR3 bases: TGTGCCAGCTCACCATCCGGGACTTATGCGAATGAAAAACTGTTTTTT. It yields the protein CASSPSGTYANEKLFF.

The chain is built from TRBV10-3 and TRBJ2-7; 8 bases map to TRBD1. CDR1 and CDR2 (germline): ENHRY, SYGVKD. The CDR3 contains 13 residues. V shed 10 bases, J shed 3 bases, and the junction held 8 bases outside the gene matches. Here the CDR3 DNA reads TGTGCCACCCGAGATGGACAGGGCTACGAGCAGTACTTC. Residues: CATRDGQGYEQYF.

The J gene is TRBJ2-2, the V gene TRBV11-3, with a possible D match to TRBD2 (6 bases). Trimming left V 3 bases short and J 2 bases short, with 10 bases between. CDR3 length equals 15 residues. Germline-derived CDR1 and CDR2 are SGHNT and YENEEA. DNA for the CDR3: TGTGCCAGCAGCTTGGCGGGGATTAACACCGGGGAGCTGTTTTTT. Translating it yields CASSLAGINTGELFF.

The chain employs TRBV28 and TRBJ2-7; D is perhaps TRBD2 (6 bases). The CDR3 sequence is 16 residues long. Germline V CDR1 and CDR2: MDHEN, SYDVKM. With 6 bases removed from V and 0 bases from J, the gap between germline ends came to 18 bases. The CDR3: CASSTRRGTNSYEQYF. CDR3 nucleotides: TGTGCCAGCAGCACCCGACGGGGGACGAACTCCTACGAGCAGTACTTC. The full variable domain, rest sourced from reference TRBV28 and TRBJ2-7, is DVKVTQSSRYLVKRTGEKVFLECVQDMDHENMFWYRQDPGLGLRLIYFSYDVKMKEKGDIPEGYSVSREKKERFSLILESASTNQTSMYLCASSTRRGTNSYEQYFGPGTRLTVT.

V gene TRBV19 combines with J gene TRBJ1-2; the D gene is possibly TRBD1 (5 bases). In germline, CDR1 is LNHDA, CDR2 SQIVND (reference sequence). Trimming shortened V by 3 bases and J by 4 bases, and 18 bases separated the two germline ends. The CDR3 sequence is 16 residues long. This chain's CDR3 is CASSILTAGTGYGYTF. Written as DNA, the CDR3 is TGTGCCAGTAGTATTTTGACGGCGGGGACCGGCTATGGCTACACCTTC.

The V and J genes are TRBV19 and TRBJ2-7, with D possibly matching TRBD1 (5 bases). The germline CDR1 and CDR2 sequences are LNHDA and SQIVND (reference sequence). V lost 6 bases, J lost 3 bases, and 9 bases lay in between. This CDR3 is 12 amino acids long. The DNA of the CDR3 is TGTGCCAGTAGCCCAGGGAACTACGAGCAGTACTTC. It yields the protein CASSPGNYEQYF.

DNA of the CDR3: TGTGCCTGGAGGAGGGGACAGGGAAGCAATCAGCCCCAGCATTTT. Protein: CAWRRGQGSNQPQHF. The chain employs TRBV30 and TRBJ1-5, with 9 bases that match TRBD1. V lost 3 bases, J lost 1 base, and 4 bases stayed unmatched. The length of the CDR3 is 15 residues. CDR1 and CDR2 (germline): GTSNPN, SVGIG (reference sequence).

This clone appeared a single time. This chain uses TRBV4-2 with TRBJ1-1, with 8 bases identical to TRBD1. Germline lookup yields CDR1 LGHNA and CDR2 YNFKEQ. The CDR3 is 14 residues long. The V and J ends lost 8 bases and 6 bases, in that order; junction bases with no gene match: 11. CDR3 nucleotide sequence: TGTGCCAGCGGACAACAGCAGGGGGCCGCTGAAGCTTTCTTT. This sequence encodes CASGQQQGAAEAFF.

V gene TRBV28 combines with J gene TRBJ2-7, with D hard to call. V was cut by 6 bases and J by 8 bases, with 14 bases left in between. This CDR3 has 12 amino acids. Germline lookup yields CDR1 MDHEN and CDR2 SYDVKM. CDR3: CASSLSSGQQYF. In nucleotides, the CDR3 is TGTGCCAGCAGCCTTTCCTCCGGTCAGCAGTACTTC.

CDR3 in amino acids: CASSPWTGGVSNEKLFF. CDR3 DNA: TGTGCCAGCAGTCCCTGGACAGGGGGCGTATCTAATGAAAAACTGTTTTTT. The chain recombines TRBV27 with TRBJ1-4; TRBD1 matches 11 bases. CDR1 and CDR2 from the germline V gene are MNHEY and SMNVEV (reference sequence). CDR3 length: 17 amino acids. V lost 5 bases and J lost 3; bases outside the gene matches: 8.

This clone was seen once. CDR3 nucleotides: TGTGCCTGGAGTGTAATGGCAGGAAGCAACTATGGCTACACCTTC. This codes for CAWSVMAGSNYGYTF. V usage is TRBV30 and J usage is TRBJ1-2; no definite D call. Trimming removed 0 bases at V and 2 bases at J, with 13 bases between. The CDR3 consists of 15 residues. Germline CDR1 and CDR2: GTSNPN and SVGIG (reference sequence).

This chain uses TRBV6-5 with TRBJ1-5, with a possible D match to TRBD1 (5 bases). The CDR3 totals 13 residues. From germline, CDR1 is MNHEY and CDR2 SVGAGI. V shed 2 bases and J shed 11 bases, with 13 bases lying between them. CDR3 protein: CASSYGRERSQHF. The CDR3 region has the DNA TGTGCCAGCAGTTACGGCAGGGAAAGGTCCCAGCATTTT.

J is TRBJ2-5 and V is TRBV10-2, with a possible D match to TRBD1 (6 bases). The CDR3 extends over 14 amino acids. Germline V gene sequence: CDR1 WSHSY, CDR2 SAAADI. The V gene lost 5 bases and the J gene lost 2 bases, with 12 bases spanning the gap. In DNA, the CDR3 is TGCGCCAGCAGTAATACAGGGCCGCAAGAGACCCAGTACTTC. Its protein is CASSNTGPQETQYF.

J is TRBJ1-6 and V is TRBV28; tentative D call: TRBD1 (5 bases). The CDR3 is made up of 14 amino acids. The V end was cut by 2 bases, the J end by 5 bases, with 7 bases between. Germline V gene sequence: CDR1 MDHEN, CDR2 SYDVKM. CDR3: CASSLQGNNSPLHF. Written as DNA, the CDR3 is TGTGCCAGCAGTTTACAGGGAAATAATTCACCCCTCCACTTT.

This chain uses TRBV5-4 with TRBJ1-5; no clear D. V was pared by 4 bases and J by 5 bases, with 10 bases between. This CDR3 region has 13 residues. Germline V gene sequence: CDR1 SGHNT, CDR2 YYREEE (reference sequence). CDR3 nucleotides: TGTGCCAGCAGCGACGGGATATATCAGCCCCAGCATTTT. Protein product: CASSDGIYQPQHF.